Below are 17 T cell receptor beta chains sequenced from a single sample in a study of T cells after posttransplantation cyclophosphamide. Generated by immunoSEQ multiplex PCR, the TCRdb table keeps only in-frame clones and is missing some. The sample has about 39,000 clones, none seen only once. Sequencing was carried out using PBMCs. Source of these receptors: a woman aged 50 to 60 in good health and a related stem cell transplant donor.

This clone came up many times. The gene calls are TRBV7-2 and TRBJ1-4; D might be TRBD1 (5 bases). The CDR3 extends over 15 amino acids. Germline lookup yields CDR1 SGHTA and CDR2 FQGNSA. V lost 4 bases and J 4 bases, leaving 13 bases between the germline ends. CDR3 sequence reads: CASSSVFGGNEKLFF. The CDR3 nucleotides are TGTGCCAGCAGCTCCGTGTTCGGGGGTAATGAAAAACTGTTTTTT. The complete variable domain, with remaining parts taken from reference TRBV7-2 and TRBJ1-4, reads GAGVSQSPSNKVTEKGKDVELRCDPISGHTALYWYRQSLGQGLEFLIYFQGNSAPDKSGLPSDRFSAERTGGSVSTLTIQRTQQEDSAVYLCASSSVFGGNEKLFFGSGTQLSVL.

The sample holds many counts of this clone. CDR3 residues: CASSLLEKVSGYTF. In nucleotides, the CDR3 is TGTGCCAGCAGCTTGTTGGAGAAGGTTTCTGGCTACACCTTC. This chain connects TRBV5-4 to TRBJ1-2; D remains unclear. Trimming removed 1 base at V and 7 bases at J, with 14 bases between. The germline V gene has CDR1 SGHNT and CDR2 YYREEE (reference sequence). CDR3 length equals 14 residues.

This clone was seen many times. The CDR3 DNA follows: TGTGCCGCCCAGAGGGACATGAACACTGAAGCTTTCTTT. It codes for CAAQRDMNTEAFF. The chain carries TRBV19 and TRBJ1-1; D perhaps matches TRBD1 (6 bases). Trimming left V 11 bases short and J 0 bases short, with 13 bases between. The CDR3 spans 13 residues. Germline CDR1 LNHDA, CDR2 SQIVND (reference sequence).

This clone was observed at least ten times. The chain has TRBV7-9 and TRBJ1-6, with D possibly matching TRBD1 (6 bases). In germline, CDR1 is SEHNR, CDR2 FQNEAQ (reference sequence). The CDR3 is 18 residues long. Trimming pared 3 bases from V and 8 bases from J, leaving 23 bases between. CDR3 region: CASSLAVGGQGSDSPLHF. The DNA for the CDR3 is TGTGCCAGCAGCTTGGCGGTAGGTGGTCAGGGGTCCGATTCACCCCTCCACTTT.

This clone has only a few counts. The chain carries TRBV9 and TRBJ1-1, with D perhaps TRBD1 (6 bases). The CDR3 runs 13 residues. CDR1 is SGDLS, CDR2 YYNGEE, per germline. Trimming cost V 3 bases and J 10 bases, with 16 bases left between them. CDR3 sequence reads: CASSAGQPMGAFF. CDR3 bases: TGTGCCAGCAGCGCTGGACAGCCGATGGGAGCTTTCTTT.

The V gene is TRBV5-1, the J gene TRBJ2-3; 10 nucleotides line up with TRBD1. Trimming took 0 bases from V and 5 from J; bases not matched to a gene: 6. CDR3 length: 16 residues. Per the germline V gene, CDR1 is SGHRS and CDR2 is YFSETQ. CDR3 DNA sequence: TGCGCCAGCAGCTTGGCCGGACAGGGGGGGGGAGATACGCAGTATTTT. Its protein is CASSLAGQGGGDTQYF.

The table lists this clone with many counts. The chain carries TRBV27 and TRBJ2-1; 10 bases fit TRBD2. CDR1 MNHEY and CDR2 SMNVEV come from the germline V gene (reference sequence). The CDR3 length is 15 residues. V lost 7 bases, J lost 3 bases, and 6 bases stayed unmatched. The CDR3 DNA sequence: TGTGCCAGCACTGGGACTAGCGAAAACTACAATGAGCAGTTCTTC. This encodes CASTGTSENYNEQFF.

The table lists this clone with many counts. The gene calls are TRBV18 and TRBJ2-3; D possibly corresponds to TRBD2 (6 bases). The CDR3 runs 15 residues. Trimming took 0 bases from V and 4 from J, leaving 11 bases between them. Germline assignment: CDR1 KGHSH and CDR2 LQKENI. CDR3 coding DNA: TGTGCCAGCTCACCACCTGGGGGGTGGGCAGATACGCAGTATTTT. Protein: CASSPPGGWADTQYF.

This clone was recorded at least ten times. The V and J genes are TRBV27 and TRBJ1-5; TRBD1 agrees at 11 bases. This CDR3 contains 21 residues. The V gene end was trimmed by 6 bases and the J gene end by 0 bases; junction bases not matched to a gene: 19. Germline values: CDR1 MNHEY, CDR2 SMNVEV (reference sequence). CDR3 nucleotide sequence: TGTGCCAGCAGCCCCTGGGGTCTTGGGGGGACAGGGGGGTATAGCAATCAGCCCCAGCATTTT. It encodes CASSPWGLGGTGGYSNQPQHF.

This clone was counted many times. This chain connects TRBV6-5 to TRBJ1-2; D remains unclear. Germline loops: CDR1 MNHEY, CDR2 SVGAGI. V shed 5 bases and J shed 8 bases, with 12 bases lying between them. CDR3 size: 12 residues. The CDR3 is CASSDLGRGYTF. CDR3 nucleotides: TGTGCCAGCAGTGATTTAGGGAGGGGCTACACCTTC.

This clone was found a few times. The chain couples TRBV28 to TRBJ2-7; D call uncertain. Germline CDR1 is MDHEN and CDR2 is SYDVKM. The CDR3 sequence is 15 residues long. Trimming took 0 bases from V and 0 from J, leaving 9 bases between them. CDR3 sequence reads: CASSLWDGGSYEQYF. The DNA of the CDR3 is TGTGCCAGCAGTTTATGGGATGGCGGCTCCTACGAGCAGTACTTC.

The sample holds many counts of this clone. CDR3 DNA: TGTGCCAGCATTTGGACAGATGGTACCGGGGAGCTGTTTTTT. It translates to CASIWTDGTGELFF. The chain uses TRBV6-1 and TRBJ2-2; TRBD1 is a possible D gene (6 bases). The V gene's germline CDR1 is MNHNS and CDR2 SASEGT. V shed 7 bases and J shed 5 bases, with 14 bases lying between them. The CDR3 has 14 residues.

This clone was observed many times. V is TRBV19 and J is TRBJ1-5, with D unresolved. Germline V CDR1 and CDR2: LNHDA, SQIVND (reference sequence). CDR3 length: 13 residues. Trimming removed 10 bases from V and 5 bases from J, with 15 bases in between. The CDR3 is CATAARPDQPQHF. DNA for the CDR3: TGTGCCACCGCTGCGCGCCCGGATCAGCCCCAGCATTTT.

The table lists this clone with many counts. The chain employs TRBV4-2 and TRBJ1-1; D is ambiguous. There are 17 residues in the CDR3. Trimming shortened V by 1 base and J by 5 bases, and 20 bases separated the two germline ends. Germline CDR1 LGHNA, CDR2 YNFKEQ. The CDR3 sequence: CASSQAETFRSKTEAFF. CDR3 nucleotide sequence: TGTGCCAGCAGCCAAGCCGAAACTTTTAGGAGTAAAACTGAAGCTTTCTTT.

This clone was seen many times. A read error may produce the germline difference seen at one junction end. The J gene is TRBJ1-1, the V gene TRBV7-7; D perhaps matches TRBD1 (5 bases). Germline CDR1 SSHAT, CDR2 FNYEAQ (reference sequence). The CDR3 loop spans 17 amino acids. The CDR3 region has the DNA TGTGCTAGCAGCTTAAATTTCTGTCAGGGCCGGAACACTGAAGCTTTCTTT. Amino acid sequence: CASSLNFCQGRNTEAFF.

In this sample, this clone turned up many times. Written as DNA, the CDR3 is TGTGCCAGCAAGAGTGCGCAGGCTAATTCACCCCTCCACTTT. This translates into CASKSAQANSPLHF. The chain links TRBV6-1 to TRBJ1-6; no clear D. The CDR3 has 14 residues. Germline V gene lookup returns CDR1 MNHNS and CDR2 SASEGT. V lost 7 bases, J lost 6 bases, and 13 bases lay in between.

This clone was counted ten times or more. The V and J genes are TRBV19 and TRBJ2-7; D is perhaps TRBD2 (7 bases). Per germline, CDR1 LNHDA and CDR2 SQIVND (reference sequence). The CDR3 is made up of 15 amino acids. The germline V and J ends were trimmed by 6 bases and 7 bases, with 22 bases remaining between them. CDR3 amino acids: CASRKPGGRPGEQYF. CDR3 nucleotides: TGTGCCAGTAGAAAACCGGGGGGCCGTCCGGGGGAGCAGTACTTC.